This TCR beta chain was identified during a study of T-cell memory formation after mild COVID-19. TCRdb reanalysed the 5' RACE reads using MiXCR and keeps one entry per CDR3 protein. The sample holds 180,000 or so distinct CDR3 sequences, roughly 12% seen once. There are 17 residues in the CDR3. With 0 bases removed from V and 0 bases from J, the gap between germline ends came to 12 bases. Germline lookup yields CDR1 LGHNA and CDR2 YSLEER. The chain recombines TRBV4-3 with TRBJ2-1; D remains ambiguous. The sample was PBMCs or a T cell subset sorted from them (not recorded which). The clonotype comes from a man aged 18 to 30 who had mild COVID-19 (a few samples of this study predate the infection). Cell type and time point are not known. The CDR3 region has the DNA TGCGCCAGCAGCCAAGAACCCCCTTCGGGCTCCTACAATGAGCAGTTCTTC. Translating gives CASSQEPPSGSYNEQFF.